Listed here are 18 T cell receptor beta chains from one sample, sequenced in a study of immune heterogeneity within non-small cell lung tumors. Bulk tumor genomic DNA (about 590 ng per sample) served as template. The authors collected several far-apart biopsies from each primary tumor during surgery. Patients underwent curative surgery for untreated, newly diagnosed non-small cell lung cancer. It was with 32 V and 13 J primers that multiplex PCR amplified TCR beta CDR3. TCRdb redid the calling of the multiplex PCR reads with MiXCR, one entry per CDR3 protein. The sample carries 20,000 to 25,000 distinct CDR3 sequences, 25% to 35% recorded once. Sequenced material: lung tumor tissue. The source is a man aged 35 to 55 with non-small cell lung cancer.

A remark on this clonotype: A read error may produce the germline difference seen at one junction end. CDR3 bases: TGTGCCTGGAGTGTCCAAATTAACTATGGCTACGCCTTC. Amino acid sequence: CAWSVQINYGYAF. J is TRBJ1-2 and V is TRBV30; D is unresolved. Germline loops: CDR1 GTSNPN, CDR2 SVGIG (reference sequence). The CDR3 contains 13 residues.

This chain joins TRBV3-1 and TRBJ2-5; a possible D gene is TRBD1 (5 bases). CDR3 length: 14 amino acids. CDR1 is LGHDT, CDR2 YNNKEL, per germline (reference sequence). V was clipped by 4 bases and J by 3 bases, with 12 bases between them. CDR3 coding DNA: TGTGCCAGCAGCCCGACCATGACAGAAGAGACCCAGTACTTC. Encoded protein: CASSPTMTEETQYF.

Notes on this clonotype: A much larger clone differs from this one at a single base, so this may be a read error. The chain employs TRBV5-8 and TRBJ2-1; TRBD2 might be the D (5 bases). Looked up from germline, CDR1 is SGHTS and CDR2 is YDEGEE. Trimming cost V 4 bases and J 4 bases, with 15 bases left between them. The CDR3 runs 15 residues. The CDR3, as DNA: TGTGCCAGCAGCGTGGGATCGACTACTTACAATGAGCAGTTCTTC. This translates into CASSVGSTTYNEQFF. The whole variable domain, filled in from reference TRBV5-8 and TRBJ2-1, reads EAGVTQSPTHLIKTRGQQATLRCSPISGHTSVYWYQQALGLGLQFLLWYDEGEERNRGNFPPRFSGRQFPNYSSELNVNALELEDSALYLCASSVGSTTYNEQFFGPGTRLTVL.

This clonotype was seen more than once but under ten times. The CDR3 DNA is TGTGCCATCAGCGCCGAGTACCAAGAGACCCAGTACTTC. It yields the protein CAISAEYQETQYF. This chain connects TRBV10-3 to TRBJ2-5; D call uncertain. Looked up from germline, CDR1 is ENHRY and CDR2 is SYGVKD. The length of the CDR3 is 13 residues. Trimming stripped 6 bases from V and 0 bases from J, with 8 bases between.

This clonotype is medium-sized. The J gene is TRBJ2-7, the V gene TRBV11-2; D unclear. The CDR3 has 11 amino acids. The germline V gene encodes CDR1 SGHAT and CDR2 FQNNGV. Trimming took 2 bases from V and 3 from J, leaving 2 bases between them. The CDR3 is CASSLLYEQYF. As DNA, the CDR3 is TGTGCCAGCAGCTTACTCTACGAGCAGTACTTC.

This chain links TRBV10-3 with TRBJ2-7; 12 bases fit TRBD2. Trimming cost V 4 bases and J 4 bases; bases outside gene matches: 11. The CDR3 is made up of 17 amino acids. The V gene's germline CDR1 is ENHRY and CDR2 SYGVKD. This CDR3 reads CAISVPSIGLAGYEQYF. The CDR3 DNA reads as TGTGCCATCAGTGTCCCTTCGATAGGACTAGCGGGATACGAGCAGTACTTC.

This clonotype came up a few times. This rearrangement joins TRBV5-4 to TRBJ2-7, with 7 bases that match TRBD2. The germline CDR1 and CDR2 sequences are SGHNT and YYREEE (reference sequence). The ends lost 3 bases at V and 4 bases at J; junction bases unmatched: 1. The CDR3 spans 12 residues. CDR3 nucleotides: TGTGCCAGCAGCTGGGGGGGATACGAGCAGTACTTC. The encoded protein is CASSWGGYEQYF.

This clonotype appeared many times. V is TRBV6-2 or TRBV6-3 and J is TRBJ2-7; D gene uncertain. CDR1 and CDR2 from the germline V gene are MNHEY and SVGEGT. Trimming left V 0 bases short and J 2 bases short, with 14 bases between. CDR3 length: 16 amino acids. The DNA of the CDR3 is TGTGCCAGCAGTTACTCGGGCCGGGCAACAACCTACGAGCAGTACTTC. Translating gives CASSYSGRATTYEQYF.

A remark on this clonotype: A much larger clone differs by one base, so this may be a read error. The chain uses TRBV20-1 and TRBJ1-2; D is ambiguous. The germline V gene has CDR1 DFQATT and CDR2 SNEGSKA (reference sequence). The CDR3 is 12 residues long. This chain's CDR3 is CIASLSDYGYTF. The CDR3 nucleotides are TGCATTGCTAGTTTGTCTGACTATGGCTACACCTTC.

This clonotype has at least ten counts. V usage is TRBV7-8 and J usage is TRBJ1-3; TRBD1 might be the D (5 bases). The CDR3 covers 16 residues. Trimming removed 4 bases from V and 0 bases from J, with 13 bases in between. Germline CDR1 SGHVS, CDR2 FQNEAQ. CDR3 amino acids: CASSSWDASSGNTIYF. CDR3 bases: TGTGCCAGCAGCTCATGGGACGCTTCCTCTGGAAACACCATATATTTT.

On this clonotype: With a much larger clone just one base away, this may be a read error. This rearrangement joins TRBV2 to TRBJ1-2, with a tentative D call TRBD1 (6 bases). This CDR3 is built from 14 residues. Germline CDR1 is SNHLY and CDR2 is FYNNEI. DNA of the CDR3: TGTGCCAGCATGGGGGGGGCTAGGAACTATGGCTACAACTTC. Protein product: CASMGGARNYGYNF. The whole variable domain, remainder taken from reference TRBV2 and TRBJ1-2, is EPEVTQTPSHQVTQMGQEVILRCVPISNHLYFYWYRQILGQKVEFLVSFYNNEISEKSEIFDDQFSVERPDGSNFTLKIRSTKLEDSAMYFCASMGGARNYGYNFGSGTRLTVV.

This clonotype was seen only a few times. The V gene is TRBV6-1, the J gene TRBJ2-2, with unresolved D. Looked up from germline, CDR1 is MNHNS and CDR2 is SASEGT. The ends were cut back, 6 bases at V and 1 base at J, with 9 bases in the middle. The length of the CDR3 is 14 residues. This CDR3 is CASSTPVNTGELFF. CDR3 sequence (DNA): TGTGCCAGCAGCACACCAGTGAACACCGGGGAGCTGTTTTTT.

In its sample, this clonotype was seen once. The chain combines TRBV11-2 with TRBJ2-7; D is unclear. CDR1 is SGHAT, CDR2 FQNNGV, per germline. V was clipped by 0 bases and J by 3 bases, with 15 bases between them. The CDR3 length is 16 residues. The CDR3 DNA reads TGTGCCAGCAGCTTAGACCGACCAGCCGACATCTACGAGCAGTACTTC. This encodes CASSLDRPADIYEQYF.

This clonotype is medium-sized by share. V usage is TRBV2 and J usage is TRBJ2-7, with TRBD2 matching over 7 bases. The ends lost 6 bases at V and 4 bases at J; junction bases unmatched: 6. Per the germline V gene, CDR1 is SNHLY and CDR2 is FYNNEI. The CDR3 extends over 13 amino acids. The chain's CDR3 is CASSPQGGYEQYF. The CDR3, as DNA: TGTGCCAGCAGCCCGCAGGGAGGGTACGAGCAGTACTTC. The variable domain in full, with the rest retrieved from reference TRBV2 and TRBJ2-7, is EPEVTQTPSHQVTQMGQEVILRCVPISNHLYFYWYRQILGQKVEFLVSFYNNEISEKSEIFDDQFSVERPDGSNFTLKIRSTKLEDSAMYFCASSPQGGYEQYFGPGTRLTVT.

Notes on this clonotype: A much larger clone lies one base from this, so it may be a read error. The missing conserved phenylalanine or tryptophan at the end of this CDR3 makes a read error likely. V gene TRBV6-1 combines with J gene TRBJ2-1; 10 bases match TRBD2. Germline assignment: CDR1 MNHNS and CDR2 SASEGT. The J segment lost 10 bases and the V segment lost 6 bases, leaving 12 bases of the junction unmatched. The CDR3 loop spans 15 amino acids. The CDR3 here is CASSPVIAGGREQFL. In DNA form, the CDR3 reads TGTGCCAGCAGCCCCGTGATAGCGGGAGGCCGGGAGCAGTTCTTA.

This clonotype was seen only a few times. The CDR3 spells CASTRESSYNEQFF. CDR3 DNA sequence: TGTGCCAGCACTCGAGAGAGCTCCTACAATGAGCAGTTCTTC. The chain couples TRBV6-1 to TRBJ2-1; the D is unclear. The CDR3 spans 14 residues. Trimming removed 7 bases at V and 0 bases at J, with 10 bases between. Germline V gives CDR1 MNHNS, CDR2 SASEGT.

This clonotype was recorded once. V gene TRBV5-1 combines with J gene TRBJ2-5, with TRBD1 identical over 7 bases. This CDR3 is 15 amino acids long. After removal of 4 bases from V and 6 bases from J, the junction contained 12 bases not matched to a gene. Per germline, CDR1 SGHRS and CDR2 YFSETQ. The CDR3 sequence is CASSPQTGPYQTQYF. The DNA of the CDR3 is TGCGCCAGCAGCCCGCAGACAGGGCCGTACCAGACCCAGTACTTC. Complete variable domain (other parts from reference TRBV5-1 and TRBJ2-5): KAGVTQTPRYLIKTRGQQVTLSCSPISGHRSVSWYQQTPGQGLQFLFEYFSETQRNKGNFPGRFSGRQFSNSRSEMNVSTLELGDSALYLCASSPQTGPYQTQYFGPGTRLLVL.

Regarding this clonotype: This sequence may be a read error, since a much larger clone differs from it by one base. The chain recombines TRBV9 with TRBJ1-2; the D is unclear. This CDR3 region has 14 residues. Germline V lookup: CDR1 SGDLS, CDR2 YYNGEE. Deletions cut 0 bases from V and 8 bases from J, with 14 bases between. CDR3 protein: CASSVDNMTRGYTF. The CDR3 DNA reads as TGTGCCAGCAGCGTAGATAACATGACTAGAGGCTACACCTTC. The full variable domain, with the rest looked up from reference TRBV9 and TRBJ1-2, is DSGVTQTPKHLITATGQRVTLRCSPRSGDLSVYWYQQSLDQGLQFLIQYYNGEERAKGNILERFSAQQFPDLHSELNLSSLELGDSALYFCASSVDNMTRGYTFGSGTRLTVV.